These T cell receptor beta chains were read from a single sample in a study of CXCR3-negative and CXCR3-positive naive CD8 T cells. TCRdb reprocessed the 5' RACE reads and keeps a single row for each CDR3 protein, giving no DNA. This listing includes just under 65,000 distinct CDR3 sequences. The sequencing input was naive CXCR3+ CD8+ T cells from blood. The receptors shown here come from a human donor in good health. Some clones in this sample may be carry-over from other donors' samples. Each CDR3 is given with its conserved first and last residue. Size values are once, few and many counts, or a class for expanded clones, and some rows have none.

V gene	J gene	clone size	CDR3 protein
TRBV6-5	TRBJ2-2	.	CASSEGQAHTGELFF
TRBV29-1	TRBJ1-5	.	CSVEGEGNQPQHF
TRBV29-1	TRBJ2-3	.	CSVWGGSTDTQYF
TRBV5-1	TRBJ2-1	.	CASSLGPSNEQFF
TRBV29-1	TRBJ1-2	.	CSVEARESYGYTF
TRBV29-1	TRBJ2-7	.	CSGVTVSYEQYF
TRBV4-1	TRBJ1-6	.	CASSQESGNSPLHF
TRBV29-1	TRBJ1-1	.	CSARGGGSGTEAFF
TRBV4-1	TRBJ2-7	.	CASSQGGLAGNEQYF
TRBV29-1	TRBJ2-7	.	CSVGQGSYYEQYF
TRBV14	TRBJ1-2	.	CASSQDTILGANYGYTF
TRBV29-1	TRBJ2-1	.	CSALGSYNEQFF
TRBV29-1	TRBJ1-1	.	CSVRGPTTWEAFF
TRBV21-1	TRBJ2-7	.	CASSTPSLPRRGRAYEQYF
TRBV7-9	TRBJ2-7	.	CASNSDGYFLAEQYF
TRBV29-1	TRBJ2-3	.	CSAWASGSTDTQYF
TRBV20-1	TRBJ2-7	.	CSARDPTGGALYEQYF
TRBV6-2/TRBV6-3	TRBJ2-7	.	CASSYSVGGPTYEQYF
TRBV3-1	TRBJ2-7	.	CASSPGPQASYEQYF
TRBV5-1	TRBJ2-5	.	CASRSDGYQETQYF
TRBV7-6	TRBJ2-1	medium-sized	CASSFMDEQFF
TRBV14	TRBJ1-2	.	CASSIGSGYGYTF
TRBV29-1	TRBJ2-7	.	CSVTFFRGAYEQYF
TRBV18	TRBJ2-1	.	CASSPPLRNEQFF
TRBV9	TRBJ2-7	.	CASSVGEGSYEQYF
TRBV28	TRBJ2-1	.	CASSRGPLEQFF
TRBV7-6	TRBJ2-2	.	CASSLAGSFSSENTGELFF
TRBV29-1	TRBJ1-6	.	CSSTGNSPLHF
TRBV28	TRBJ2-1	.	CASSFPGTSWSSYNEQFF
TRBV7-9	TRBJ2-7	.	CASTPPAGDSEQYF
TRBV28	TRBJ2-1	.	CASTFPGGYNEQFF
TRBV7-7	TRBJ2-1	medium-sized	CASSLFGGPGSYNEQFF
TRBV6-2/TRBV6-3	TRBJ2-1	medium-sized	CASSWGLAGDEQFF
TRBV29-1	TRBJ2-2	.	CSVVDRDNTGELFF
TRBV20-1	TRBJ1-1	.	CSARPGDKNTEAFF
TRBV12-3/TRBV12-4	TRBJ2-1	.	CASSLGSNEQFF
TRBV21-1	TRBJ2-7	.	CASSKGGTLMLSYEQYF
TRBV20-1	TRBJ2-5	.	CSARAGDVQETQYF
TRBV3-1	TRBJ2-1	.	CASSQMGTGGLDEQFF
TRBV13	TRBJ1-2	.	CASSLGDDYGYTF
TRBV28	TRBJ2-6	.	CASTQDGDSGANVLTF
TRBV7-9	TRBJ2-3	.	CASSLWGQGTDTQYF